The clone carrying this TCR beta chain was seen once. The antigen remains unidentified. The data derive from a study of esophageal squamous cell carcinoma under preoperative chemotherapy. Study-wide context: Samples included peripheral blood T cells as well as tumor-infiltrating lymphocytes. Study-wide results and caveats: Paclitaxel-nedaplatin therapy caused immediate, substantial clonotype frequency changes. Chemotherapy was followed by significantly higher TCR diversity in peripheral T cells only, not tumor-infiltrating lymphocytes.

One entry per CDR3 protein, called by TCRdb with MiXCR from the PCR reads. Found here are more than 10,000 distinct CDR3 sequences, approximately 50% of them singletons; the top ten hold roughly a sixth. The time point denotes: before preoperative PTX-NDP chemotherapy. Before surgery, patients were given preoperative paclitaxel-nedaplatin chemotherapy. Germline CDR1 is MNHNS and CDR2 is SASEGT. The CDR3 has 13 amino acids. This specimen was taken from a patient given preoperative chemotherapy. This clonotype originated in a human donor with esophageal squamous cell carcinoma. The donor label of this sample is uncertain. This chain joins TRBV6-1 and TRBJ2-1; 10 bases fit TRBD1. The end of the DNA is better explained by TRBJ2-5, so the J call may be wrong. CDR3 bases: TGTGCCAGCAGGGGGACAGGGGAAGAGACCCAGTACTTC. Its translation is CASRGTGEETQYF.